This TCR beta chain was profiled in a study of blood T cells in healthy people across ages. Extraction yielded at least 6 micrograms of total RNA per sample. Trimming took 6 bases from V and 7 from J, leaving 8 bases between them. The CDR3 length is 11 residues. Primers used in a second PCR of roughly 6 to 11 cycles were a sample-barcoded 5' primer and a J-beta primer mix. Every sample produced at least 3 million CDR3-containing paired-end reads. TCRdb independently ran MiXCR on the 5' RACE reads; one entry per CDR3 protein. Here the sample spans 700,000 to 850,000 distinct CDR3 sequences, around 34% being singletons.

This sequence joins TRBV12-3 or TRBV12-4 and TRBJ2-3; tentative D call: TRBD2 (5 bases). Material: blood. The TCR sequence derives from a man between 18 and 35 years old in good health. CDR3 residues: CASREVNTQYF. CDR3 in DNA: TGTGCCAGCAGGGAGGTAAATACGCAGTATTTT.